The 30 T cell receptor beta chains given below trace back to one sample, sequenced in a study of cytomegalovirus exposure and HLA in healthy donors. The method was immunoSEQ multiplex PCR; TCRdb's version includes in-frame clones alone and lacks a portion of them. The sample includes tens of thousands of clones, around 95% of them seen just once. The specimen was PBMCs. The receptors shown here come from a woman aged 18-29 years in good health and CMV-seropositive.

J is TRBJ1-2 and V is TRBV19; D perhaps matches TRBD1 (6 bases). The CDR3 totals 15 residues. Trimming removed 10 bases at V and 4 bases at J, with 22 bases between. Germline V gene data show CDR1 as LNHDA and CDR2 as SQIVND (reference sequence). The chain's CDR3 is CATRPTDSESYGYTF. Written as DNA, the CDR3 is TGTGCCACCAGACCCACGGACAGTGAGTCCTATGGCTACACCTTC.

The CDR3 sequence: CASSPGSGYTF. The DNA of the CDR3 is TGTGCCAGTAGCCCTGGGAGCGGCTACACCTTC. The chain combines TRBV19 with TRBJ1-2; no clear D gene. CDR1 is LNHDA, CDR2 SQIVND, per germline (reference sequence). Trimming shortened V by 6 bases and J by 8 bases, and 10 bases separated the two germline ends. The CDR3 spans 11 residues. Full variable domain (missing parts from reference TRBV19 and TRBJ1-2): DGGITQSPKYLFRKEGQNVTLSCEQNLNHDAMYWYRQDPGQGLRLIYYSQIVNDFQKGDIAEGYSVSREKKESFPLTVTSAQKNPTAFYLCASSPGSGYTFGSGTRLTVV.

V is TRBV4-3 and J is TRBJ1-2; 10 nucleotides match TRBD1. Germline V gene sequence: CDR1 LGHNA, CDR2 YSLEER. CDR3 size: 18 residues. V gave up 3 bases and J gave up 4 bases; unmatched junction bases: 14. The CDR3 region has the DNA TGCGCCAGCAGCCACTACCGGGACAGGGGCGAGGGTGGCTATGGCTACACCTTC. Protein: CASSHYRDRGEGGYGYTF.

The chain is built from TRBV28 and TRBJ1-2, with a possible D match to TRBD1 (5 bases). Between the trimmed V and J ends, which lost 5 bases and 0 bases, there was a span of 16 bases. Germline V gene data show CDR1 as MDHEN and CDR2 as SYDVKM. The CDR3 sequence is 16 residues long. The CDR3 spells CASSGETVGTNYGYTF. The DNA of the CDR3 is TGTGCCAGCAGTGGAGAGACAGTTGGAACTAACTATGGCTACACCTTC.

In this sample, this clone turned up once. The V call is TRBV7-8, the J call TRBJ2-7; a weak D match, TRBD2 (7 bases). The CDR3 consists of 13 residues. The V end lost 7 bases, the J end lost 5 bases, and 15 bases lay between the germline ends. CDR1 and CDR2 from the germline V gene are SGHVS and FQNEAQ. The CDR3 coding sequence is TGTGCCAGCAACATGGGGAGGGGGAACGAGCAGTACTTC. It specifies CASNMGRGNEQYF.

The gene calls are TRBV29-1 and TRBJ1-2; tentatively, D is TRBD1 (5 bases). Trimming removed 5 bases at V and 4 bases at J, with 14 bases between. This CDR3 is 13 amino acids long. Germline assignment: CDR1 SQVTM and CDR2 ANQGSEA. This chain's CDR3 is CSVHGGRGYGYTF. The CDR3 coding sequence is TGCAGCGTTCACGGGGGAAGGGGCTATGGCTACACCTTC.

The chain uses TRBV18 and TRBJ2-2, with D tentatively TRBD1 (6 bases). The CDR3 sequence is 13 residues long. Trimming shortened V by 6 bases and J by 5 bases, and 10 bases separated the two germline ends. The V gene's germline CDR1 is KGHSH and CDR2 LQKENI. The CDR3 loop is CASSPTGTGELFF. CDR3 DNA: TGTGCCAGCTCTCCTACAGGGACCGGGGAGCTGTTTTTT.

The rearrangement links TRBV9 to TRBJ2-1, with a tentative D call TRBD1 (6 bases). CDR1 is SGDLS and CDR2 is YYNGEE in the germline V gene. Trimming took 3 bases from V and 2 from J, leaving 21 bases between them. The CDR3 loop spans 18 amino acids. The CDR3 DNA reads as TGTGCCAGCAGCGCAGGCTCCATTAGGGGGATCACCTACAATGAGCAGTTCTTC. It translates to CASSAGSIRGITYNEQFF.

In this sample, this clone turned up once. The chain joins TRBV28 to TRBJ2-5; maybe TRBD1 (6 bases). CDR1 and CDR2 (germline): MDHEN, SYDVKM. The CDR3 length is 19 residues. The V end was cut by 1 base, the J end by 0 bases, with 21 bases between. CDR3 DNA sequence: TGTGCCAGCAGTTTATCTATTTCAGGGGCCAGGATGTACCAAGAGACCCAGTACTTC. It translates to CASSLSISGARMYQETQYF.

The rearrangement joins TRBV28 to TRBJ1-1; tentatively, D is TRBD1 (6 bases). The CDR3 runs to 11 residues. Germline V gives CDR1 MDHEN, CDR2 SYDVKM. Between the trimmed V and J ends, which lost 6 bases and 7 bases, there was a span of 9 bases. The CDR3 DNA reads as TGTGCCAGCAGAGAGGGGGTTGAAGCTTTCTTT. Its protein is CASREGVEAFF. Using reference TRBV28 and TRBJ1-1 for the parts outside the CDR3, the full variable domain is DVKVTQSSRYLVKRTGEKVFLECVQDMDHENMFWYRQDPGLGLRLIYFSYDVKMKEKGDIPEGYSVSREKKERFSLILESASTNQTSMYLCASREGVEAFFGQGTRLTVV.

The chain recombines TRBV28 with TRBJ2-5; 7 nucleotides match TRBD1. CDR1 and CDR2 (germline): MDHEN, SYDVKM. The length of the CDR3 is 16 residues. V was pared by 4 bases and J by 7 bases, with 15 bases of the junction left unmatched. The chain's CDR3 is CASSSRINRGPGTQYF. CDR3 DNA: TGTGCCAGCAGTTCCCGAATTAACAGGGGACCCGGGACCCAGTACTTC.

This chain uses TRBV29-1 with TRBJ2-2, with D tentatively TRBD2 (6 bases). V was pared by 0 bases and J by 1 base, with 12 bases between. The CDR3 sequence is 16 residues long. Germline CDR1 SQVTM, CDR2 ANQGSEA. CDR3 bases: TGCAGCGTTGAAGATTCCCGACTAGGGAACACCGGGGAGCTGTTTTTT. This translates into CSVEDSRLGNTGELFF.

The chain couples TRBV29-1 to TRBJ1-1; TRBD1 is a possible D gene (5 bases). Per germline, CDR1 SQVTM and CDR2 ANQGSEA. This CDR3 has 12 residues. Trimming left V 6 bases short and J 12 bases short, with 20 bases between. CDR3 DNA: TGCAGCGTGGACAAGGACAAGTGGGAATCTTTCTTT. It translates to CSVDKDKWESFF.

The rearrangement uses TRBV18 and TRBJ2-1; the D gene is possibly TRBD1 (6 bases). Trimming took 3 bases from V and 4 from J, leaving 13 bases between them. This CDR3 comprises 15 residues. Per the germline V gene, CDR1 is KGHSH and CDR2 is LQKENI. The CDR3 region has the DNA TGTGCCAGCTCACCGGGGGCCGTCCGGTACAATGAGCAGTTCTTC. This sequence encodes CASSPGAVRYNEQFF. Full variable domain (missing parts from reference TRBV18 and TRBJ2-1): NAGVMQNPRHLVRRRGQEARLRCSPMKGHSHVYWYRQLPEEGLKFMVYLQKENIIDESGMPKERFSAEFPKEGPSILRIQQVVRGDSAAYFCASSPGAVRYNEQFFGPGTRLTVL.

The chain recombines TRBV9 with TRBJ1-2, with no clear D. V was clipped by 0 bases and J by 4 bases, with 13 bases between them. This CDR3 is 15 amino acids long. The germline gives CDR1 SGDLS, CDR2 YYNGEE. In nucleotides, the CDR3 is TGTGCCAGCAGCGTAGAGCTATCGGGTCTCTATGGCTACACCTTC. This codes for CASSVELSGLYGYTF.

The chain has TRBV19 and TRBJ2-1; the D is unclear. V was clipped by 7 bases and J by 4 bases, with 17 bases between them. The CDR3 has 15 residues. Germline V gene lookup returns CDR1 LNHDA and CDR2 SQIVND (reference sequence). CDR3 nucleotides: TGTGCCAGTAAACAAGACACATCAAATTACAATGAGCAGTTCTTC. Protein: CASKQDTSNYNEQFF.

This sequence joins TRBV28 and TRBJ2-4; 7 bases agree with TRBD1. V gave up 1 base and J gave up 6 bases; unmatched junction bases: 9. This CDR3 contains 16 residues. Germline CDR1 and CDR2: MDHEN and SYDVKM. The CDR3, as DNA: TGTGCCAGCAGTTTATTCCCTGACAGGGCAAGAAACATTCAGTACTTC. The encoded protein is CASSLFPDRARNIQYF.

This clone has just one count. This chain links TRBV28 with TRBJ2-5, with D possibly being TRBD2 (6 bases). V was clipped by 6 bases and J by 3 bases, with 23 bases between them. The germline V gene has CDR1 MDHEN and CDR2 SYDVKM. CDR3 size: 17 residues. The CDR3 is CASSRWGEGRDKETQYF. CDR3 coding DNA: TGTGCCAGCAGCCGTTGGGGGGAAGGTCGGGATAAAGAGACCCAGTACTTC.

V gene TRBV9 combines with J gene TRBJ2-3, with D possibly TRBD2 on 6 matching bases. The CDR3 length is 13 residues. Deletions cut 1 base from V and 14 bases from J, with 17 bases between. Germline V CDR1 and CDR2: SGDLS, YYNGEE. CDR3: CASSVSSGSQVYF. In DNA, the CDR3 is TGTGCCAGCAGCGTAAGCAGCGGGTCCCAAGTGTATTTT.

The gene calls are TRBV5-4 and TRBJ2-4, with TRBD2 matching over 11 bases. With V trimmed by 1 base and J by 9 bases, 3 bases remained unmatched. The CDR3 is made up of 14 amino acids. Germline V gene sequence: CDR1 SGHNT, CDR2 YYREEE (reference sequence). This CDR3 is CASSLWGTSGIQYF. CDR3 sequence (DNA): TGTGCCAGCAGCTTGTGGGGGACTAGCGGCATTCAGTACTTC.

This chain joins TRBV9 and TRBJ2-7; D might be TRBD1 (5 bases). CDR3 length: 13 amino acids. The V end was cut by 2 bases, the J end by 5 bases, with 11 bases between. In germline, CDR1 is SGDLS, CDR2 YYNGEE. The CDR3 DNA follows: TGTGCCAGCAGCGTCCAGGGCGCCGACGAGCAGTACTTC. It yields the protein CASSVQGADEQYF.

This rearrangement joins TRBV6-5 to TRBJ2-1; 13 bases line up with TRBD2. Germline-derived CDR1 and CDR2 are MNHEY and SVGAGI. V was pared by 6 bases and J by 7 bases, with 6 bases of the junction left unmatched. The CDR3 is 15 amino acids. CDR3 residues: CASSFGLAGDNEQFF. The DNA of the CDR3 is TGTGCCAGCAGCTTTGGACTAGCGGGAGATAATGAGCAGTTCTTC.

The chain links TRBV4-1 to TRBJ1-3; D uncertain. The CDR3 spans 13 residues. Trimming pared 6 bases from V and 0 bases from J, leaving 6 bases between. The germline gives CDR1 MGHRA, CDR2 YSYEKL. The chain's CDR3 is CASRTSSGNTIYF. For the CDR3, the DNA is TGCGCCAGCAGAACATCCTCTGGAAACACCATATATTTT.

This clone was seen a single time. The chain employs TRBV27 and TRBJ1-1; D is unresolved. The germline CDR1 and CDR2 sequences are MNHEY and SMNVEV (reference sequence). This CDR3 is 14 amino acids long. V lost 4 bases and J lost 0, with 9 bases in between. Written as DNA, the CDR3 is TGTGCCAGCAGTTCCCCCCACATGAACACTGAAGCTTTCTTT. It yields the protein CASSSPHMNTEAFF.

The J gene is TRBJ1-5, the V gene TRBV7-2, with TRBD1 matching over 7 bases. CDR1 is SGHTA and CDR2 is FQGNSA in the germline V gene. Trimming removed 5 bases from V and 0 bases from J; junction bases left unmatched: 7. CDR3 length: 16 residues. CDR3 residues: CASSPDRVYSNQPQHF. The CDR3 coding sequence is TGTGCCAGCAGCCCCGACAGGGTCTATAGCAATCAGCCCCAGCATTTT.

This clone was seen a few times. The chain employs TRBV2 and TRBJ1-5, with 7 bases that match TRBD1. Germline values: CDR1 SNHLY, CDR2 FYNNEI. V shed 4 bases, J shed 8 bases, and the junction held 5 bases outside the gene matches. This CDR3 has 13 residues. CDR3 in DNA: TGTGCCAGCAGTGTGACAGGGATGGAGCCCCAGCATTTT. Protein sequence: CASSVTGMEPQHF.

The chain links TRBV28 to TRBJ1-2; possible D gene TRBD1, 6 bases. Germline V gene lookup returns CDR1 MDHEN and CDR2 SYDVKM. V lost 3 bases, J lost 8 bases, and 19 bases lay in between. This CDR3 is built from 15 residues. The CDR3 sequence is CASSLPPSGVRGYTF. The CDR3 bases are TGTGCCAGCAGTTTGCCCCCCTCAGGGGTGCGCGGCTACACCTTC.

V is TRBV10-3 and J is TRBJ2-3, with unresolved D. With 0 bases removed from V and 3 bases from J, the gap between germline ends came to 10 bases. The CDR3 totals 15 residues. The germline gives CDR1 ENHRY, CDR2 SYGVKD. CDR3 nucleotides: TGTGCCATCAGTGAGTCCGAGGTTAGGACAGATACGCAGTATTTT. Residues: CAISESEVRTDTQYF.

This clone was counted a single time. V gene TRBV5-4 combines with J gene TRBJ2-7, with D perhaps TRBD1 (6 bases). The length of the CDR3 is 14 residues. The germline CDR1 and CDR2 sequences are SGHNT and YYREEE (reference sequence). V was clipped by 3 bases and J by 2 bases, with 12 bases between them. In DNA form, the CDR3 reads TGTGCCAGCAGCTCAGAACAGGGAACCTACGAGCAGTACTTC. It is translated as CASSSEQGTYEQYF.

The gene calls are TRBV6-1 and TRBJ1-3, with D perhaps matching TRBD1 (6 bases). The CDR3 has 18 residues. Trimming removed 2 bases at V and 1 base at J, with 18 bases between. Germline CDR1 is MNHNS and CDR2 is SASEGT. The CDR3 DNA is TGTGCCAGCAGTGAATTGACTCGACAGGCGATATCTGGAAACACCATATATTTT. It yields the protein CASSELTRQAISGNTIYF.